Below are 5 T cell receptor beta chains sequenced from a single sample in a study of beta chain features in type 1 diabetes. All of the isolated RNA was reverse transcribed, so expressed TCRB transcripts were sequenced. The assay was immunoSEQ multiplex PCR, and TCRdb's table has in-frame clones only and misses some. The table records 150,000 to 190,000 clones, around 10% of them present only once. Material: central memory CD4+ T cells from blood. All receptors come from a man between 18 and 35 years old in good health.

At least ten counts were recorded for this clone. The same CDR3 is also encoded by other DNA sequences in this sample. The rearrangement links TRBV19 to TRBJ2-5; no definite D call. V was cut by 7 bases and J by 5 bases, with 8 bases left in between. The CDR3 spans 11 residues. CDR1 and CDR2 (germline): LNHDA, SQIVND (reference sequence). The CDR3, as DNA: TGTGCCAGTAAATCATCGGAGACCCAGTACTTC. Residues: CASKSSETQYF.

This clone was detected only a few times. The chain employs TRBV2 and TRBJ2-7; D unresolved. V was shortened by 8 bases and J by 3 bases, with 8 bases between the two germline ends. The CDR3 loop spans 11 amino acids. Germline CDR1 reads SNHLY; CDR2 reads FYNNEI. DNA for the CDR3: TGTGCCAGCGGATATTTCTACGAGCAGTACTTC. Amino acids: CASGYFYEQYF.

With respect to this clone: The sample has other DNA sequences that encode this CDR3 too. The chain is built from TRBV14 and TRBJ1-1; no definite D call. Germline V gene data show CDR1 as SGHDN and CDR2 as FVKESK. There are 13 residues in the CDR3. The V end was cut by 3 bases, the J end by 2 bases, with 7 bases between. CDR3 in amino acids: CASSQALNTEAFF. CDR3 DNA: TGTGCCAGCAGCCAGGCCCTTAACACTGAAGCTTTCTTT. Based on the CDR3 plus reference TRBV14 and TRBJ1-1, the full variable domain is EAGVTQFPSHSVIEKGQTVTLRCDPISGHDNLYWYRRVMGKEIKFLLHFVKESKQDESGMPNNRFLAERTGGTYSTLKVQPAELEDSGVYFCASSQALNTEAFFGQGTRLTVV.

The V gene is TRBV9, the J gene TRBJ2-7, with 7 bases aligning to TRBD1. The V segment lost 5 bases and the J segment 1 base; nucleotides outside the gene matches: 6. The CDR3 totals 14 residues. CDR1 is SGDLS, CDR2 YYNGEE, per germline. CDR3 amino acids: CASSLQQGSYEQYF. CDR3 sequence (DNA): TGTGCCAGCAGTTTACAACAGGGGTCCTACGAGCAGTACTTC. The whole variable domain, remainder taken from reference TRBV9 and TRBJ2-7, is DSGVTQTPKHLITATGQRVTLRCSPRSGDLSVYWYQQSLDQGLQFLIQYYNGEERAKGNILERFSAQQFPDLHSELNLSSLELGDSALYFCASSLQQGSYEQYFGPGTRLTVT.

The rearrangement joins TRBV2 to TRBJ2-7, with D possibly being TRBD1 (5 bases). Trimming removed 9 bases at V and 3 bases at J, with 12 bases between. The length of the CDR3 is 12 residues. Germline CDR1 is SNHLY and CDR2 is FYNNEI. The CDR3 protein is CASRGRFYEQYF. The CDR3 DNA reads as TGTGCCAGTAGGGGTCGGTTCTACGAGCAGTACTTC.